The 5 T cell receptor beta chains presented below share a single source sample, sequenced in a study of shared clonotypes between healthy human individuals. Repertoires were generated with immunoSEQ multiplex PCR, while TCRdb's copy carries only in-frame clones and drops some. Among roughly 510,000 clones, approximately 79% were seen once, and the ten largest hold approximately 12%. Sequenced: PBMCs. The receptors shown here come from a middle-aged woman in good health. Some clones in this sample may be carry-over from other donors' samples.

This clone was counted ten times or more. The rearrangement uses TRBV6-1 and TRBJ1-3; D remains ambiguous. The CDR3 length is 11 residues. Trimming left V 3 bases short and J 7 bases short, with 4 bases between. CDR1 is MNHNS and CDR2 is SASEGT in the germline V gene. The CDR3 reads CASSEFNTIYF. DNA for the CDR3: TGTGCCAGCAGTGAGTTTAACACCATATATTTT.

V is TRBV18 and J is TRBJ2-2, with no clear D. CDR1 and CDR2 (germline): KGHSH, LQKENI. V was trimmed by 1 base and J by 0 bases, leaving 12 bases between them. The length of the CDR3 is 17 residues. CDR3 sequence reads: CASSPLLGPTNTGELFF. In DNA, the CDR3 is TGTGCCAGCTCACCACTCCTCGGGCCTACGAACACCGGGGAGCTGTTTTTT.

Points on this clone: Distinct nucleotide sequences in the sample also encode this CDR3. The V call is TRBV6-1, the J call TRBJ2-1, with TRBD2 matching over 14 bases. This CDR3 is built from 15 residues. Germline loops: CDR1 MNHNS, CDR2 SASEGT. V lost 5 bases to trimming and J lost 12 bases; unmatched junction nucleotides: 9. CDR3 residues: CASSPPGTSGSPQFF. DNA for the CDR3: TGTGCCAGCAGTCCACCCGGGACTAGCGGGAGCCCGCAGTTCTTC.

This clone was recorded a few times. This sequence joins TRBV27 and TRBJ2-7, with D possibly TRBD2 on 6 matching bases. The CDR3 loop spans 15 amino acids. Between the trimmed V and J ends, which lost 6 bases and 1 base, there was a span of 16 bases. Germline V CDR1 and CDR2: MNHEY, SMNVEV (reference sequence). This CDR3 is CASRGGVLPSYEQYF. As DNA, the CDR3 is TGTGCCAGCAGAGGCGGGGTCCTTCCGTCCTACGAGCAGTACTTC.

This chain links TRBV28 with TRBJ1-4; D gene uncertain. Germline V gene lookup returns CDR1 MDHEN and CDR2 SYDVKM. V was trimmed by 6 bases and J by 8 bases, leaving 10 bases between them. CDR3 length: 12 amino acids. The CDR3 DNA reads TGTGCCAGCAGGCAGACATGGGAAAAACTGTTTTTT. This translates into CASRQTWEKLFF. The whole variable domain, filled in from reference TRBV28 and TRBJ1-4, reads DVKVTQSSRYLVKRTGEKVFLECVQDMDHENMFWYRQDPGLGLRLIYFSYDVKMKEKGDIPEGYSVSREKKERFSLILESASTNQTSMYLCASRQTWEKLFFGSGTQLSVL.